One sample yielded the 17 T cell receptor beta chains listed below, sequenced in a study of T cell clonotyping in hematopoietic cell transplantation. Sequenced by immunoSEQ multiplex PCR; TCRdb stores in-frame clones only, minus some. The sample carries about 14,000 clones, approximately 95% recorded once. Material: PBMCs, obtained 30 days after allogeneic stem cell transplant. Every receptor here comes from a male patient between 60 and 69 years old who had an allogeneic stem cell transplant from an unrelated donor, so the T cells may come from the graft donor. Some clones in this sample may be carry-over from other donors' samples.

This chain connects TRBV28 to TRBJ1-5; D is unclear. The V and J ends lost 6 bases and 6 bases respectively, with 12 bases between them. CDR3 length: 13 residues. Germline lookup yields CDR1 MDHEN and CDR2 SYDVKM. CDR3 DNA sequence: TGTGCCAGCAGGAAGAGGCGAGTTCAGCCCCAGCATTTT. It is translated as CASRKRRVQPQHF. The full variable domain, rest sourced from reference TRBV28 and TRBJ1-5, is DVKVTQSSRYLVKRTGEKVFLECVQDMDHENMFWYRQDPGLGLRLIYFSYDVKMKEKGDIPEGYSVSREKKERFSLILESASTNQTSMYLCASRKRRVQPQHFGDGTRLSIL.

The gene calls are TRBV7-9 and TRBJ1-2, with a tentative D call TRBD1 (6 bases). V lost 1 base, J lost 4 bases, and 13 bases lay in between. This CDR3 has 15 residues. CDR1 is SEHNR and CDR2 is FQNEAQ in the germline V gene (reference sequence). The CDR3 here is CASSLVGGRGYGYTF. The CDR3 coding sequence is TGTGCCAGCAGCTTAGTCGGTGGCAGGGGCTATGGCTACACCTTC.

This clone showed up just once. The rearrangement uses TRBV29-1 and TRBJ2-3; maybe TRBD1 (6 bases). The V and J ends lost 1 base and 1 base respectively, with 9 bases between them. Germline CDR1 reads SQVTM; CDR2 reads ANQGSEA. This CDR3 comprises 14 residues. The CDR3 here is CSVEAGVRTDTQYF. CDR3 nucleotide sequence: TGCAGCGTTGAAGCAGGGGTCCGCACAGATACGCAGTATTTT.

The chain joins TRBV19 to TRBJ1-5; 10 bases agree with TRBD1. Germline V gives CDR1 LNHDA, CDR2 SQIVND (reference sequence). With 1 base clipped from V and 6 bases from J, the junction kept 0 bases outside the gene matches. This CDR3 is built from 14 residues. This CDR3 reads CASSIGTGGQPQHF. CDR3 coding DNA: TGTGCCAGTAGTATAGGGACAGGGGGTCAGCCCCAGCATTTT.

The chain combines TRBV19 with TRBJ1-1; TRBD1 matches 9 bases. V lost 7 bases and J lost 4; bases outside the gene matches: 4. Germline values: CDR1 LNHDA, CDR2 SQIVND (reference sequence). The CDR3 is 13 residues long. The CDR3 DNA sequence: TGTGCCAGTACAACAGGGGGCGGCACTGAAGCTTTCTTT. This encodes CASTTGGGTEAFF. Full variable domain (outside the CDR3, taken from reference TRBV19 and TRBJ1-1): DGGITQSPKYLFRKEGQNVTLSCEQNLNHDAMYWYRQDPGQGLRLIYYSQIVNDFQKGDIAEGYSVSREKKESFPLTVTSAQKNPTAFYLCASTTGGGTEAFFGQGTRLTVV.

V usage is TRBV4-1 and J usage is TRBJ1-5, with D tentatively TRBD1 (6 bases). CDR3 length: 17 residues. Germline V gene data show CDR1 as MGHRA and CDR2 as YSYEKL. Trimming cost V 0 bases and J 0 bases, with 12 bases left between them. In DNA form, the CDR3 reads TGCGCCAGCAGCCAAGACATACAGGGCGGTAGCAATCAGCCCCAGCATTTT. As protein: CASSQDIQGGSNQPQHF.

This rearrangement joins TRBV7-9 to TRBJ1-2; 10 nucleotides agree with TRBD1. Losses at the gene ends were 6 bases for V and 5 bases for J; bases not matched to a gene: 6. The CDR3 consists of 14 residues. CDR1 SEHNR and CDR2 FQNEAQ come from the germline V gene (reference sequence). CDR3 loop: CASSSGTGEYGYTF. The CDR3, as DNA: TGTGCCAGCAGTTCCGGGACAGGGGAATATGGCTACACCTTC.

This chain uses TRBV5-1 with TRBJ1-5; D remains unclear. The V and J ends lost 0 bases and 0 bases respectively, with 13 bases between them. There are 17 residues in the CDR3. The V gene's germline CDR1 is SGHRS and CDR2 YFSETQ. CDR3 DNA sequence: TGCGCCAGCAGCTTGGAGGCGGTAGACTATAGCAATCAGCCCCAGCATTTT. This gives the protein CASSLEAVDYSNQPQHF.

The J gene is TRBJ2-3, the V gene TRBV6-1, with D hard to call. This CDR3 has 14 residues. Trimming shortened V by 5 bases and J by 2 bases, and 11 bases separated the two germline ends. Germline V gene sequence: CDR1 MNHNS, CDR2 SASEGT. The CDR3 DNA sequence: TGTGCCAGCAGTATATCCGAGGCCACAGATACGCAGTATTTT. It translates to CASSISEATDTQYF.

The chain couples TRBV29-1 to TRBJ1-2; TRBD1 aligns across 7 bases. The CDR3 has 11 amino acids. V trimming: 7 bases; J trimming: 7 bases; junction bases outside the gene matches: 6. Germline lookup yields CDR1 SQVTM and CDR2 ANQGSEA. The CDR3 DNA reads as TGCAGCGGACAGGGTTTCGGTGGCTACACCTTC. Translation gives CSGQGFGGYTF.

The rearrangement joins TRBV2 to TRBJ1-2; the D is unclear. This CDR3 region has 14 residues. CDR1 SNHLY and CDR2 FYNNEI come from the germline V gene. The V end lost 6 bases, the J end lost 3 bases, and 14 bases lay between the germline ends. For the CDR3, the DNA is TGTGCCAGCAGCCCCGGGAGGGTGGACTATGGCTACACCTTC. This encodes CASSPGRVDYGYTF.

The chain links TRBV5-1 to TRBJ1-4; D is ambiguous. CDR1 and CDR2 from the germline V gene are SGHRS and YFSETQ. V was cut by 4 bases and J by 0 bases, with 7 bases left in between. The CDR3 sequence is 14 residues long. CDR3 residues: CASSQSATNEKLFF. CDR3 nucleotide sequence: TGCGCCAGCAGCCAAAGCGCAACTAATGAAAAACTGTTTTTT.

The chain carries TRBV6-6 and TRBJ1-2; D gene uncertain. The CDR3 totals 13 residues. Per germline, CDR1 MNHNY and CDR2 SVGAGI (reference sequence). V was pared by 5 bases and J by 4 bases, with 11 bases between. CDR3 residues: CASSPDSGYGYTF. For the CDR3, the DNA is TGTGCCAGCAGTCCAGATTCCGGCTATGGCTACACCTTC.

About this clone itself: Other DNA sequences in the sample encode the same CDR3. V is TRBV5-1 and J is TRBJ1-2, with D uncertain. The CDR3 covers 14 residues. Per the germline V gene, CDR1 is SGHRS and CDR2 is YFSETQ. Deletions cut 0 bases from V and 6 bases from J, with 12 bases between. The CDR3 reads CASSLEGAVDGYTF. CDR3 DNA sequence: TGCGCCAGCAGCTTGGAGGGCGCGGTGGATGGCTACACCTTC.

The CDR3 reads CASRPRAGADTQYF. CDR3 bases: TGTGCCAGCAGACCTAGAGCGGGAGCAGATACGCAGTATTTT. This sequence joins TRBV6-1 and TRBJ2-3, with 8 positions matching TRBD2. J lost 4 bases, V lost 6 bases, and 6 bases had no gene match. The CDR3 length is 14 residues. Germline V CDR1 and CDR2: MNHNS, SASEGT.

With respect to this clone: One end of the junction does not line up with germline, which may come from a read error. The rearrangement uses TRBV28 and TRBJ2-2, with 7 bases identical to TRBD2. This CDR3 spans 14 amino acids. Germline V gene lookup returns CDR1 MDHEN and CDR2 SYDVKM. The CDR3 nucleotides are TGTGCCAGCAGCCGCCTACTAGCGACCGGCGAGCTGTTTTTT. Amino acids: CASSRLLATGELFF.

This chain joins TRBV6-5 and TRBJ2-3, with 8 bases lining up with TRBD2. The CDR3 extends over 16 amino acids. CDR1 and CDR2 (germline): MNHEY, SVGAGI. V dropped 4 bases and J dropped 4; count of bases not matched to a gene: 10. The CDR3 sequence: CASSSSSGGFSDTQYF. The CDR3 DNA follows: TGTGCCAGCAGTTCGTCCTCGGGGGGGTTTTCAGATACGCAGTATTTT.